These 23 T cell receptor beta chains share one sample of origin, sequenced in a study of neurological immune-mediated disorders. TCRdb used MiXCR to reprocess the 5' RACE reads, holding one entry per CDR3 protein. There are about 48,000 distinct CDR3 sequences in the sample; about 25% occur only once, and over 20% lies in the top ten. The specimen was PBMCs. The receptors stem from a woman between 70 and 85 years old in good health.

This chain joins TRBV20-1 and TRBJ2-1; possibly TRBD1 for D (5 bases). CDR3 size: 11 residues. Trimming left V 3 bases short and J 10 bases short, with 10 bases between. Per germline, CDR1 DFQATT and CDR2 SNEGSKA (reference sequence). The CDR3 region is CSASGYREQFF. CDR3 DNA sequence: TGCAGTGCTAGTGGGTACAGGGAGCAGTTCTTC.

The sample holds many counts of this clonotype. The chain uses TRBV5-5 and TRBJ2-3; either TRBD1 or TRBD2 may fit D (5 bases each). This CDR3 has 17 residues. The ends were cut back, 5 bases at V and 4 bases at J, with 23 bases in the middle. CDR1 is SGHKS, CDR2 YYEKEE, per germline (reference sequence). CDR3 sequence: CASRRTHAGLDSDTQYF. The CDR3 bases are TGTGCCAGCAGACGTACCCACGCAGGGCTGGACTCAGATACGCAGTATTTT.

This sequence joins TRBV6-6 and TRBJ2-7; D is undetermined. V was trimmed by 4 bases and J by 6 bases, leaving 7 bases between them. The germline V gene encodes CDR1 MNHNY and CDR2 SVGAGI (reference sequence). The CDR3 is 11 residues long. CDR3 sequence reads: CASSSDSEQYF. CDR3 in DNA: TGTGCCAGCAGTTCAGATTCCGAGCAGTACTTC.

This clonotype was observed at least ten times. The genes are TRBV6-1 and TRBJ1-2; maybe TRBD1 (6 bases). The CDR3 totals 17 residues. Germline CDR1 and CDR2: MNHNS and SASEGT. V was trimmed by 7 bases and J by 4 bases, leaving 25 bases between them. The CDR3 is CASTPGVGGLDFYGYTF. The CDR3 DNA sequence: TGTGCCAGCACCCCAGGGGTTGGAGGGTTGGACTTCTATGGCTACACCTTC.

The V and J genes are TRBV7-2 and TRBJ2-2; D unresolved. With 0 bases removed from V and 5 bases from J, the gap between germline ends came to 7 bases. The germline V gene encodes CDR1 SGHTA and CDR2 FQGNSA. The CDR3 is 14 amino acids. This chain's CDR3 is CASSLAMVTGELFF. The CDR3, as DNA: TGTGCCAGCAGCTTAGCGATGGTAACCGGGGAGCTGTTTTTT.

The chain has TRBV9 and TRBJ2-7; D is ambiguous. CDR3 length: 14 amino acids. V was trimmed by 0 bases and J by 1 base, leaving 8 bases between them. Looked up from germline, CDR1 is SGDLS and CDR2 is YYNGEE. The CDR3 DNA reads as TGTGCCAGCAGCGTAGGACTGCAGTCCTACGAGCAGTACTTC. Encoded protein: CASSVGLQSYEQYF.

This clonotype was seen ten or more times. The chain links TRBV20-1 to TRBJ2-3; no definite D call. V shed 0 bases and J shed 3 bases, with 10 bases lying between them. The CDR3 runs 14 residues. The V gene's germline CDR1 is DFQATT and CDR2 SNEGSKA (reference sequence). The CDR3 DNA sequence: TGCAGTGCTAGAGAGGGCCCCCGAACAGATACGCAGTATTTT. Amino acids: CSAREGPRTDTQYF.

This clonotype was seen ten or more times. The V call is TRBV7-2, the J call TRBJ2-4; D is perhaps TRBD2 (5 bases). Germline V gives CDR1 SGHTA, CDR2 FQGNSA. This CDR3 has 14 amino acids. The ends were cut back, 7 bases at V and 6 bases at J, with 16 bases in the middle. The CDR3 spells CASNIWWETNIQYF. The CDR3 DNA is TGTGCCAGCAACATTTGGTGGGAGACAAACATTCAGTACTTC.

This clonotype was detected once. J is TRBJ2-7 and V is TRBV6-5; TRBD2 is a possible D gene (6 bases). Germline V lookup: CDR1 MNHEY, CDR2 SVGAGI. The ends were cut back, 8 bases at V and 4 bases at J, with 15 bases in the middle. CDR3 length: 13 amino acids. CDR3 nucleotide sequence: TGTGCCAGCGGCGAAACAGGACTATACGAGCAGTACTTC. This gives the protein CASGETGLYEQYF.

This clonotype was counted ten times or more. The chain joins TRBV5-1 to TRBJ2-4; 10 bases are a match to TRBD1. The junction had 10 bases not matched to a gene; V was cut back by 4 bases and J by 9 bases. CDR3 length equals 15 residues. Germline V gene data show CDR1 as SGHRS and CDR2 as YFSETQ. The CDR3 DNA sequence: TGCGCCAGCAGCCCCGGGACAGGGGAAGTGGTCATTCAGTACTTC. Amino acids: CASSPGTGEVVIQYF.

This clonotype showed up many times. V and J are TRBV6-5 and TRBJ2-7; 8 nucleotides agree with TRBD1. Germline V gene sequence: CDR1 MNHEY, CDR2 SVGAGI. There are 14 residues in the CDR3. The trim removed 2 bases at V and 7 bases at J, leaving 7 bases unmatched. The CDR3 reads CASSYPTGAGEQYF. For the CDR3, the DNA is TGTGCCAGCAGTTACCCGACAGGGGCGGGGGAGCAGTACTTC.

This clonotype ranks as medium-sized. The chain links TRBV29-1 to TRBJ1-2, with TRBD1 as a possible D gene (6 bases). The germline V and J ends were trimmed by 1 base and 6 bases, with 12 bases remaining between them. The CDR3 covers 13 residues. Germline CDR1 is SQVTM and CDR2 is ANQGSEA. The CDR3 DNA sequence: TGCAGCGTTGAAGGTCAGGGGCAGGATGGCTACACCTTC. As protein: CSVEGQGQDGYTF.

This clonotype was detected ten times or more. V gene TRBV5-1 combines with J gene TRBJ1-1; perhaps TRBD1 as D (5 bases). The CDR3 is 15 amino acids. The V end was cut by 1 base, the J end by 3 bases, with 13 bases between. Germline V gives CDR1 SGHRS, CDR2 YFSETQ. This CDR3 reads CASSLRGPGDTEAFF. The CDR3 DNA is TGCGCCAGCAGCTTGCGTGGGCCGGGGGACACTGAAGCTTTCTTT.

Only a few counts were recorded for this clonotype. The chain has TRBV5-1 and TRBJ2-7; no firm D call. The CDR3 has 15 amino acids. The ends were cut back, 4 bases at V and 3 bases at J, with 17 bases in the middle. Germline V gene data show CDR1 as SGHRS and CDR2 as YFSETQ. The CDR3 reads CASSPGPLASYEQYF. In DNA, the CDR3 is TGCGCCAGCAGCCCCGGGCCGCTGGCTAGCTACGAGCAGTACTTC.

CDR3 in DNA: TGCGCCAGCTTGGGCCTAGCTCCAACCGGGGAGCTGTTTTTT. It is translated as CASLGLAPTGELFF. The V gene is TRBV5-1, the J gene TRBJ2-2; a possible D gene is TRBD2 (5 bases). The germline gives CDR1 SGHRS, CDR2 YFSETQ. The CDR3 consists of 14 residues. V lost 7 bases and J lost 5, with 15 bases in between.

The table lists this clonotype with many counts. The CDR3 protein is CASRVMSGNTIYF. For the CDR3, the DNA is TGTGCCAGCAGGGTGATGTCCGGAAACACCATATATTTT. This chain uses TRBV12-3 or TRBV12-4 with TRBJ1-3; D gene ambiguous. V was trimmed by 6 bases and J by 4 bases, leaving 10 bases between them. The CDR3 has 13 residues.

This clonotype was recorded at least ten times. CDR3 region: CASSPRGAGPTDTQYF. CDR3 coding DNA: TGCGCCAGCAGCCCCCGGGGGGCGGGACCCACAGATACGCAGTATTTT. The chain employs TRBV5-1 and TRBJ2-3; D possibly corresponds to TRBD2 (7 bases). Trimming shortened V by 4 bases and J by 2 bases, and 17 bases separated the two germline ends. CDR3 length equals 16 residues. The germline V gene has CDR1 SGHRS and CDR2 YFSETQ.

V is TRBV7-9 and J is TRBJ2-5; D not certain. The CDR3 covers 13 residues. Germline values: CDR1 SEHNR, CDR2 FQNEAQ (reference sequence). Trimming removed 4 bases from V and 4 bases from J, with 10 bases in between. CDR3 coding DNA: TGTGCCAGCAGCTCCTCATTGAGAGAGACCCAGTACTTC. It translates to CASSSSLRETQYF.

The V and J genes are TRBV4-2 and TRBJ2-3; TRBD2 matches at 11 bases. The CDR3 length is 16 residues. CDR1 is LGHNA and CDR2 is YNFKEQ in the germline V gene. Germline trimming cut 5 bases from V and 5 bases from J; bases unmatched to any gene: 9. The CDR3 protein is CASSARSSGGVDTQYF. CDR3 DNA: TGTGCCAGCAGCGCCCGGAGTAGCGGGGGGGTAGATACGCAGTATTTT.

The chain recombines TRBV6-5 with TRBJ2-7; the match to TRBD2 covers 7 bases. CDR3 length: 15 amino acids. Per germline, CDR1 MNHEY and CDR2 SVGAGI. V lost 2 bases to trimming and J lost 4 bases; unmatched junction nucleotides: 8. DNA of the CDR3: TGTGCCAGCAGTTACGGAGCGGGGCAGGGATACGAGCAGTACTTC. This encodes CASSYGAGQGYEQYF.

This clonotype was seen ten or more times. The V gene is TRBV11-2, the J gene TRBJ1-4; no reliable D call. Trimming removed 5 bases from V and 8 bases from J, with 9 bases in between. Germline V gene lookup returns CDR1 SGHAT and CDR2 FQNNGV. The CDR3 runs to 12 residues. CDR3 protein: CASSQDGEKLFF. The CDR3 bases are TGTGCCAGCAGCCAGGACGGGGAAAAACTGTTTTTT.

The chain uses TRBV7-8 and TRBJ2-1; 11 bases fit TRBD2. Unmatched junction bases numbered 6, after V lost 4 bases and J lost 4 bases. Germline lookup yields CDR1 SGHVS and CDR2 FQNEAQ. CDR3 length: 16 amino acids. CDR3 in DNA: TGTGCCAGCAGCTCTGTAGCGGGAGGGATTTACAATGAGCAGTTCTTC. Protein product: CASSSVAGGIYNEQFF. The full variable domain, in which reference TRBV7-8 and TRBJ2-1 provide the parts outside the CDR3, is GAGVSQSPRYKVAKRGQDVALRCDPISGHVSLFWYQQALGQGPEFLTYFQNEAQLDKSGLPSDRFFAERPEGSVSTLKIQRTQQEDSAVYLCASSSVAGGIYNEQFFGPGTRLTVL.

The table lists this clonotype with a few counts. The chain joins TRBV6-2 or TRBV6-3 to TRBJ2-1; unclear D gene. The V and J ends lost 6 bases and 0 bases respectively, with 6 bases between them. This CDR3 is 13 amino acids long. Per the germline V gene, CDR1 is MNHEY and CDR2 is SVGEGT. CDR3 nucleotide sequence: TGTGCCAGCAGAGGAAGCTCCTACAATGAGCAGTTCTTC. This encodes CASRGSSYNEQFF.